Below, one T cell receptor beta chain is given with its context. Its target is unknown. The sample belongs to a study of Ad26.COV2.S vaccination and SARS-CoV-2 variants. With 4 bases removed from V and 2 bases from J, the gap between germline ends came to 14 bases. CDR3 length: 15 residues. Germline V gives CDR1 MNHEY, CDR2 SVGAGI. Repertoires were generated with immunoSEQ multiplex PCR, while TCRdb's copy carries only in-frame clones and drops some. This repertoire shows roughly 150,000 clones, about nine tenths found once; its top ten account for approximately 5%. Study results and caveats: In TCR breadth and depth analyses, total T cell responses may have been underestimated. Marked by substantial breadth, spike-specific CD8+ and CD4+ T cell responses were reportedly seen after vaccination.

This TCR was recovered from a human donor who had recovered from COVID-19. This chain uses TRBV6-5 with TRBJ2-5, with a tentative D call TRBD2 (6 bases). Sequencing used peripheral blood, obtained after recovery from COVID-19. CDR3 DNA: TGTGCCAGCAGTTCCTGGAGGGCGATTCAAGAGACCCAGTACTTC. It yields the protein CASSSWRAIQETQYF.